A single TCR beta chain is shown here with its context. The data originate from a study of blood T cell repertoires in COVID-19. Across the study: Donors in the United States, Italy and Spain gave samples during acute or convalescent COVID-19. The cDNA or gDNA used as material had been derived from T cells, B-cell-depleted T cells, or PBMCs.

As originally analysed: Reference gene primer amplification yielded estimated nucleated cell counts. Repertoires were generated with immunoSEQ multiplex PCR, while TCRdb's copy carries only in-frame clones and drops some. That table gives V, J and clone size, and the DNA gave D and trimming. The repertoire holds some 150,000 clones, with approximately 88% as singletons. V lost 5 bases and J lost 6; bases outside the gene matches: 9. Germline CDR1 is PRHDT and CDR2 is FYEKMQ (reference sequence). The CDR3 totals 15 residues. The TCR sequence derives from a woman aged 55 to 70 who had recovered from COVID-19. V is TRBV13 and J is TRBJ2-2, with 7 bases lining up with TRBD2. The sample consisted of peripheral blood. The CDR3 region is CASSKRGRQAGELFF. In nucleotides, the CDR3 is TGTGCCAGCAGCAAGCGGGGCCGTCAGGCCGGGGAGCTGTTTTTT.